The next 26 T cell receptor beta chains were all read from a single sample in a study of cytomegalovirus exposure and HLA in healthy donors. PCR used 60 Vbeta primers and 13 Jbeta primers. The protocol was immunoSEQ multiplex PCR, while the TCRdb copy is restricted to in-frame clones and leaves out a portion. The table has roughly 150,000 clones, around 84% seen once; the top ten hold approximately 2.5%. Sequencing input: PBMCs. These receptors all stem from a woman aged 18-29 years in good health and CMV-seronegative.

V usage is TRBV9 and J usage is TRBJ2-1, with 9 nucleotides matching TRBD2. Germline CDR1 reads SGDLS; CDR2 reads YYNGEE. CDR3 length: 16 residues. Trimming took 0 bases from V and 10 from J; bases not matched to a gene: 11. The CDR3 DNA reads as TGTGCCAGCAGCGTAGTTGGCGGGAGGGTGCCCAGCGAGCAGTTCTTC. This gives the protein CASSVVGGRVPSEQFF.

This chain links TRBV30 with TRBJ1-5; D is perhaps TRBD1 (6 bases). Germline V gene sequence: CDR1 GTSNPN, CDR2 SVGIG (reference sequence). The CDR3 consists of 13 residues. With 1 base removed from V and 4 bases from J, the gap between germline ends came to 8 bases. The CDR3 reads CAWSDQGNQPQHF. The CDR3, as DNA: TGTGCCTGGAGTGACCAGGGGAATCAGCCCCAGCATTTT.

The chain joins TRBV19 to TRBJ2-1, with TRBD1 matching 7 bases. After removal of 9 bases from V and 2 bases from J, the junction contained 10 bases not matched to a gene. Germline values: CDR1 LNHDA, CDR2 SQIVND (reference sequence). The CDR3 runs to 15 residues. The CDR3 here is CASGDRERPYNEQFF. In DNA, the CDR3 is TGTGCCAGCGGCGACAGGGAAAGGCCCTACAATGAGCAGTTCTTC.

This clone was observed once. The chain joins TRBV11-3 to TRBJ2-7; D remains unclear. V lost 8 bases to trimming and J lost 0 bases, with 17 bases between them. The CDR3 covers 15 residues. In germline, CDR1 is SGHNT, CDR2 YENEEA. The CDR3 loop reads CASSSAVRSSYEQYF. In nucleotides, the CDR3 is TGTGCCAGCTCATCTGCGGTGAGAAGCTCCTACGAGCAGTACTTC.

The V call is TRBV30, the J call TRBJ2-1, with D unresolved. This CDR3 spans 15 amino acids. CDR1 and CDR2 from the germline V gene are GTSNPN and SVGIG (reference sequence). Trimming removed 0 bases at V and 6 bases at J, with 15 bases between. The CDR3 DNA reads TGTGCCTGGAGTGTGAGTACAGTGCGCGCCAATGAGCAGTTCTTC. Its protein product is CAWSVSTVRANEQFF.

The chain has TRBV6-6 and TRBJ2-7; TRBD2 agrees at 16 bases. CDR1 MNHNY and CDR2 SVGAGI come from the germline V gene (reference sequence). V was clipped by 4 bases and J by 7 bases; unmatched bases: 4. CDR3 length: 15 residues. CDR3 protein: CASSLGLAGGLEQYF. CDR3 DNA sequence: TGTGCCAGCAGTTTGGGACTAGCGGGAGGGTTGGAGCAGTACTTC.

The chain uses TRBV7-3 and TRBJ2-2; tentative D call: TRBD2 (6 bases). Germline V CDR1 and CDR2: SGHTA, FQGTGA. The CDR3 consists of 16 residues. Trimming cost V 5 bases and J 0 bases, with 13 bases left between them. DNA for the CDR3: TGTGCCAGCAGCCGCCGAGTAGCGGCGAACACCGGGGAGCTGTTTTTT. It translates to CASSRRVAANTGELFF.

V and J are TRBV6-5 and TRBJ1-1; D not certain. Per germline, CDR1 MNHEY and CDR2 SVGAGI. The CDR3 consists of 15 residues. V was clipped by 6 bases and J by 6 bases, with 20 bases between them. The CDR3 DNA sequence: TGTGCCAGCAGCGCAGCTACGTCTCTGGGCCCTGAAGCTTTCTTT. Amino acids: CASSAATSLGPEAFF.

J is TRBJ2-1 and V is TRBV28, with TRBD2 matching 10 bases. Germline assignment: CDR1 MDHEN and CDR2 SYDVKM. V was pared by 3 bases and J by 7 bases, with 6 bases of the junction left unmatched. This CDR3 region has 15 residues. Here the CDR3 DNA reads TGTGCCAGCAGTTTCTACAGCGGGGGGGGGAATGAGCAGTTCTTC. Translating it yields CASSFYSGGGNEQFF.

This clone was observed a single time. DNA of the CDR3: TGTGCCAGCAGTTCCCTCCGGGACTCGTACAATGAGCAGTTCTTC. Amino acid sequence: CASSSLRDSYNEQFF. The V call is TRBV28, the J call TRBJ2-1, with a tentative D call TRBD2 (6 bases). The CDR3 extends over 15 amino acids. Germline CDR1 reads MDHEN; CDR2 reads SYDVKM. V gave up 4 bases and J gave up 4 bases, with 14 bases separating them.

J is TRBJ2-5 and V is TRBV6-5, with D perhaps TRBD2 (6 bases). V was pared by 7 bases and J by 4 bases, with 16 bases between. CDR3 length equals 14 residues. The germline gives CDR1 MNHEY, CDR2 SVGAGI. The CDR3 region is CASKVGRLGETQYF. The CDR3 nucleotides read TGTGCCAGCAAGGTCGGGAGATTGGGAGAGACCCAGTACTTC.

The gene calls are TRBV6-1 and TRBJ1-5; the match to TRBD1 covers 8 bases. The CDR3 covers 18 residues. Germline CDR1 and CDR2: MNHNS and SASEGT. The V and J ends lost 3 bases and 6 bases, in that order; junction bases with no gene match: 16. This CDR3 reads CASSDPRGGQARRQPQHF. CDR3 sequence (DNA): TGTGCCAGCAGTGATCCAAGGGGGGGACAGGCACGGCGTCAGCCCCAGCATTTT.

The chain uses TRBV30 and TRBJ2-1; the match to TRBD1 covers 9 bases. The germline gives CDR1 GTSNPN, CDR2 SVGIG (reference sequence). Losses at the gene ends were 7 bases for V and 5 bases for J; bases not matched to a gene: 6. CDR3 size: 13 residues. The CDR3 loop is CAFGGQGHNEQFF. CDR3 DNA: TGTGCCTTCGGGGGACAGGGCCACAATGAGCAGTTCTTC.

This clone was observed once. This chain joins TRBV7-8 and TRBJ2-7, with 11 bases lining up with TRBD2. This CDR3 comprises 16 residues. Trimming cost V 2 bases and J 4 bases; bases outside gene matches: 7. CDR1 and CDR2 (germline): SGHVS, FQNEAQ. The CDR3 sequence: CASSLLAGGVPYEQYF. CDR3 DNA: TGTGCCAGCAGCTTATTAGCGGGAGGGGTCCCGTACGAGCAGTACTTC.

The rearrangement links TRBV7-9 to TRBJ1-1; D is unresolved. The CDR3 consists of 16 residues. With 3 bases removed from V and 0 bases from J, the gap between germline ends came to 14 bases. Germline CDR1 reads SEHNR; CDR2 reads FQNEAQ (reference sequence). The CDR3 DNA sequence: TGTGCCAGCAGCTTTGGGCCCTTCCTTCTGAACACTGAAGCTTTCTTT. Translation: CASSFGPFLLNTEAFF.

The chain links TRBV2 to TRBJ2-7; possible D gene TRBD2, 5 bases. The germline V gene has CDR1 SNHLY and CDR2 FYNNEI. V lost 4 bases and J lost 0, with 19 bases in between. This CDR3 has 17 residues. The CDR3 loop is CASSVSLDFRSSYEQYF. The CDR3 DNA is TGTGCCAGCAGTGTTTCCTTGGACTTTAGGAGCTCCTACGAGCAGTACTTC.

This chain's CDR3 is CASSPRGGVINEQYF. The CDR3 DNA follows: TGTGCCAGCTCACCAAGGGGGGGGGTGATAAACGAGCAGTACTTC. The J gene is TRBJ2-7, the V gene TRBV18; perhaps TRBD2 as D (7 bases). Germline V lookup: CDR1 KGHSH, CDR2 LQKENI. Trimming took off 2 bases at V and 5 bases at J, with 16 bases between the two ends. This CDR3 has 15 residues.

In DNA, the CDR3 is TGTGCCAGCAGCCGGTCTTTCCAGGGGACAGGGAAGGACTATGGCTACACCTTC. Translation: CASSRSFQGTGKDYGYTF. The chain combines TRBV7-9 with TRBJ1-2; 9 nucleotides match TRBD1. The germline gives CDR1 SEHNR, CDR2 FQNEAQ (reference sequence). V lost 5 bases, J lost 3 bases, and 16 bases stayed unmatched. The CDR3 runs 18 residues.

The chain is built from TRBV7-9 and TRBJ1-2; D remains ambiguous. V shed 5 bases and J shed 4 bases, with 11 bases lying between them. The germline V gene encodes CDR1 SEHNR and CDR2 FQNEAQ (reference sequence). The CDR3 consists of 13 residues. CDR3 amino acids: CASSPGTAYGYTF. The CDR3 DNA reads TGTGCCAGCAGCCCCGGAACAGCCTATGGCTACACCTTC.

V is TRBV9 and J is TRBJ2-5, with TRBD2 identical over 10 bases. Trimming cost V 3 bases and J 4 bases; bases outside gene matches: 9. CDR3 length: 16 amino acids. From germline, CDR1 is SGDLS and CDR2 YYNGEE. CDR3 sequence (DNA): TGTGCCAGCAGCGGGACCTTAGCGGGGGGCCGAGAGACCCAGTACTTC. It specifies CASSGTLAGGRETQYF.

The chain links TRBV28 to TRBJ2-5; tentatively, D is TRBD2 (7 bases). The J call may be wrong; the DNA end is better matched by TRBJ2-7. Germline CDR1 is MDHEN and CDR2 is SYDVKM. The CDR3 is 15 residues long. CDR3 residues: CASRGEGGISYEQYF. The DNA of the CDR3 is TGTGCCAGCAGGGGGGAGGGGGGGATATCCTACGAGCAGTACTTC.

This chain connects TRBV9 to TRBJ1-2; weak D call: TRBD1 (5 bases). The CDR3 extends over 15 amino acids. The germline V gene has CDR1 SGDLS and CDR2 YYNGEE. Trimming removed 2 bases at V and 4 bases at J, with 15 bases between. The CDR3 spells CASSVTGGISYGYTF. CDR3 sequence (DNA): TGTGCCAGCAGCGTTACGGGGGGAATTAGCTATGGCTACACCTTC.

CDR3 sequence (DNA): TGTGCCAGCAGCCTCGTGGGGGGGCCTCAAGGTACGCAGTATTTT. This codes for CASSLVGGPQGTQYF. The chain links TRBV7-2 to TRBJ2-3; TRBD2 might be the D (7 bases). Trimming stripped 5 bases from V and 8 bases from J, with 20 bases between. Germline V lookup: CDR1 SGHTA, CDR2 FQGNSA. The CDR3 is made up of 15 amino acids.

This clone was seen just once. The V call is TRBV30, the J call TRBJ1-2; D unclear. This CDR3 region has 13 residues. Germline V gene lookup returns CDR1 GTSNPN and CDR2 SVGIG (reference sequence). Trimming removed 2 bases from V and 6 bases from J, with 13 bases in between. This CDR3 is CAWSRRPGDGYTF. In nucleotides, the CDR3 is TGTGCCTGGAGTAGGCGTCCCGGGGATGGCTACACCTTC.

The CDR3 sequence: CASSYPTGGEQYF. In nucleotides, the CDR3 is TGTGCCAGCAGTTACCCCACGGGGGGCGAGCAGTACTTC. The chain couples TRBV6-5 to TRBJ2-7, with 7 nucleotides matching TRBD2. Per germline, CDR1 MNHEY and CDR2 SVGAGI. The ends lost 2 bases at V and 6 bases at J; junction bases unmatched: 4. This CDR3 is 13 amino acids long.

This chain joins TRBV19 and TRBJ2-5; 9 bases match TRBD1. CDR3 length: 15 residues. V shed 5 bases, J shed 2 bases, and the junction held 6 bases outside the gene matches. Germline V lookup: CDR1 LNHDA, CDR2 SQIVND (reference sequence). In nucleotides, the CDR3 is TGTGCCAGTAGTCCCTGGACAGGGGTTCAAGAGACCCAGTACTTC. This encodes CASSPWTGVQETQYF. Full variable domain (outside the CDR3, taken from reference TRBV19 and TRBJ2-5): DGGITQSPKYLFRKEGQNVTLSCEQNLNHDAMYWYRQDPGQGLRLIYYSQIVNDFQKGDIAEGYSVSREKKESFPLTVTSAQKNPTAFYLCASSPWTGVQETQYFGPGTRLLVL.